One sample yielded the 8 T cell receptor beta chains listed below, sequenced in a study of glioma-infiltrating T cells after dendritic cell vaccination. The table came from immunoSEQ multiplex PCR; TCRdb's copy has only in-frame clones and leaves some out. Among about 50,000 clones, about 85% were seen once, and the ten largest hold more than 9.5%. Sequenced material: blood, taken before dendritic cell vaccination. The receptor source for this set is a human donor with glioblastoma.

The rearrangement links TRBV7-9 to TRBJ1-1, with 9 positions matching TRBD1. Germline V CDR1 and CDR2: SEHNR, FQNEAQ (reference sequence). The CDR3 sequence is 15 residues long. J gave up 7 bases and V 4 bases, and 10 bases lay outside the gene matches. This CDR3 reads CASSSGDRVGLEAFF. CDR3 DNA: TGTGCCAGCAGCTCAGGGGACAGGGTGGGTCTTGAAGCTTTCTTT.

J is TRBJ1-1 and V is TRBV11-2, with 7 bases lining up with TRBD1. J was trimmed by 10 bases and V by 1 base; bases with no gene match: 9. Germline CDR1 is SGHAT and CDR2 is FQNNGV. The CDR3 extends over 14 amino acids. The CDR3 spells CASSLVGGSGGAFF. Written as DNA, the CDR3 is TGTGCCAGCAGCTTAGTTGGGGGGTCAGGGGGAGCTTTCTTT.

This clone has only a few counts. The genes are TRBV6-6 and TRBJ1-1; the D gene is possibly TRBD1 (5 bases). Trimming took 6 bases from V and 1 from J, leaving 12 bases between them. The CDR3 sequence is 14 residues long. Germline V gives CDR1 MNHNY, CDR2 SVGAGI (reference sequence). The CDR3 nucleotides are TGTGCCAGCAGCCAAAGGGGCCGGAACACTGAAGCTTTCTTT. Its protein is CASSQRGRNTEAFF.

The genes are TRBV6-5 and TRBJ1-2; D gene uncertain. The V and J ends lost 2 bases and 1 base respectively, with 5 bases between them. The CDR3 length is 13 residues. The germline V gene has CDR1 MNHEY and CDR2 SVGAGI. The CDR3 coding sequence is TGTGCCAGCAGTTACGCGGATAACTATGGCTACACCTTC. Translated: CASSYADNYGYTF.

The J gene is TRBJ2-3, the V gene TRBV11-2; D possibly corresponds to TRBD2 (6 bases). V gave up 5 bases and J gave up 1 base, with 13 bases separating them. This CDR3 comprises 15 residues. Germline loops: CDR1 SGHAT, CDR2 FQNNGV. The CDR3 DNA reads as TGTGCCAGCAGCCGAACGGGGGACCGCACAGATACGCAGTATTTT. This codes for CASSRTGDRTDTQYF.

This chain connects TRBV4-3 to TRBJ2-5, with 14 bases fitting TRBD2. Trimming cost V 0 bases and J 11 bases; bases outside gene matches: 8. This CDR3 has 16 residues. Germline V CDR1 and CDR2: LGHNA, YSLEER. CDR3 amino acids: CASSQDPGTSGGIQYF. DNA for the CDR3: TGCGCCAGCAGCCAAGATCCGGGGACTAGCGGGGGAATACAGTACTTC.

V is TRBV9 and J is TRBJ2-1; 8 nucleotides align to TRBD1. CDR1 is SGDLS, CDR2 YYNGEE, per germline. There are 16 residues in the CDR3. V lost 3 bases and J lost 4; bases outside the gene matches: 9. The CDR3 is CASSEHRDRSYNEQFF. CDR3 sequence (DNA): TGTGCCAGCAGCGAGCACCGGGACAGGAGTTACAATGAGCAGTTCTTC.

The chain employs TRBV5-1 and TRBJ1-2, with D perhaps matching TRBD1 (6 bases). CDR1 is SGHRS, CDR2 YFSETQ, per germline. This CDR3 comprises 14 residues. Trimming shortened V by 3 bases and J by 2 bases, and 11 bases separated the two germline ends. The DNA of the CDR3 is TGCGCCAGCAGCTACGGGGGGCAGAACTATGGCTACACCTTC. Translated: CASSYGGQNYGYTF.